The clone carrying this T cell receptor beta chain was recorded a few times. J lost 4 bases, V lost 3 bases, and 4 bases had no gene match. This CDR3 is built from 14 residues. Germline CDR1 SGHAT, CDR2 FQNNGV. Primed by a sample-barcoded 5' primer and a J-beta primer mix, a second PCR proceeded for about 7 to 11 cycles. A 12-random-nucleotide template-switch adaptor tagged each cDNA molecule. Each CDR3 protein is one row after TCRdb ran MiXCR on the 5' RACE reads. Altogether 710,000 or so distinct CDR3 sequences are present, 20% to 25% being singletons, with the ten largest covering less than 25%. This entry is derived from a study of blood T cells in healthy people across ages.

The source of this sequence is a man between 65 and 85 years old in good health. V gene TRBV11-2 combines with J gene TRBJ2-5, with 8 bases matching TRBD1. The specimen sequenced was blood. CDR3 nucleotide sequence: TGTGCCAGCAGCTTCCGCAGGGGGCTAGAGACCCAGTACTTC. The encoded protein is CASSFRRGLETQYF.